The present T cell receptor beta chain was sequenced within a study of blood T cell repertoires in COVID-19. As for the study in general: Acute-phase and convalescent COVID-19 samples originated in the United States, Italy and Spain. PBMCs, B-cell-depleted T cells, or T cells were the source of the cDNA or gDNA that made up the material.

This clone has just one count. Assay: immunoSEQ multiplex PCR; the TCRdb copy retains only in-frame clones and omits some. Of about 110,000 clones listed, over 55% were seen once; the top ten hold about 1%. Germline CDR1 reads MGHRA; CDR2 reads YSYEKL. This CDR3 is 17 amino acids long. Deletions cut 3 bases from V and 6 bases from J, with 18 bases between. The source material was peripheral blood. The gene calls are TRBV4-1 and TRBJ1-6; TRBD1 might be the D (6 bases). The source is a human donor with acute or convalescent COVID-19. The donor label of this sample is uncertain. The CDR3 here is CASSHYQLTGSNSPLHF. The CDR3 nucleotides are TGCGCCAGCAGCCATTACCAGCTCACAGGGTCTAATTCACCCCTCCACTTT.